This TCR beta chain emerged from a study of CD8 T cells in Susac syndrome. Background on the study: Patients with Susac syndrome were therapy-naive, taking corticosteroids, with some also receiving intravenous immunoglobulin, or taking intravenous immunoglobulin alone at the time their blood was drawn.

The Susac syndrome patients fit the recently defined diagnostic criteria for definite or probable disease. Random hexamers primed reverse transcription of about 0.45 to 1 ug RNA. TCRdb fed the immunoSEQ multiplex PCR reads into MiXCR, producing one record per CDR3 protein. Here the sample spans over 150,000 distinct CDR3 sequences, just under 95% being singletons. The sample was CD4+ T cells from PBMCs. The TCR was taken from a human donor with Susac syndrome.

In DNA, the CDR3 is TGCAGTGCTATAGCGGGGGGACTAGCCAAAAACATTCAGTACTTC. Translating it yields CSAIAGGLAKNIQYF. V usage is TRBV20-1 and J usage is TRBJ2-4; TRBD2 matches at 10 bases. Germline CDR1 DFQATT, CDR2 SNEGSKA (reference sequence). CDR3 length: 15 amino acids. With 4 bases clipped from V and 0 bases from J, the junction kept 3 bases outside the gene matches.